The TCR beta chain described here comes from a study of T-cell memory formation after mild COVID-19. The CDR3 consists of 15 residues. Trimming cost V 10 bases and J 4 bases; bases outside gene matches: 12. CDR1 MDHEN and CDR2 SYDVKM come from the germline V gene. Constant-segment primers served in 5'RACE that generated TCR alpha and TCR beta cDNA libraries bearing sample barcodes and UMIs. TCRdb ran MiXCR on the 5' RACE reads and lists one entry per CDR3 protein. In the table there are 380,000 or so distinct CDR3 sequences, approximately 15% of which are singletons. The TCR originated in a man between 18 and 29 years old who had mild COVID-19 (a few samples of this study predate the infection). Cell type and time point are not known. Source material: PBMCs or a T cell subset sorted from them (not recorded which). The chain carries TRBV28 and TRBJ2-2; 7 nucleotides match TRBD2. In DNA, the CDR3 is TGTGCCACCACTTGGGGAGGGCCGAGCACCGGGGAGCTGTTTTTT. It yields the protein CATTWGGPSTGELFF.